This T cell receptor beta chain was recorded in a study of blood T cell repertoires in COVID-19. Across the study: Researchers got acute and convalescent COVID-19 samples from the United States, Italy and Spain.

This CDR3 is built from 17 residues. V shed 4 bases, J shed 7 bases, and the junction held 14 bases outside the gene matches. The germline V gene encodes CDR1 SGHKS and CDR2 YYEKEE (reference sequence). Profiled with immunoSEQ multiplex PCR; TCRdb holds only in-frame clones, not every one. The sample includes 85,000 to 100,000 clones, 70% to 85% of them seen just once. This TCR was recovered from a woman aged 55-70 years with acute or convalescent COVID-19. The genes are TRBV5-5 and TRBJ2-1, with 10 bases matching TRBD1. Sequenced: peripheral blood. The CDR3 reads CASSLTSTGGYVNEQFF. The CDR3 nucleotides read TGTGCCAGCAGCCTCACGTCGACAGGGGGCTATGTTAATGAGCAGTTCTTC.